Given below is one T cell receptor (beta chain) in context. The antigen is undetermined. The sample contains more than one DNA sequence encoding this CDR3. TCRdb keeps only in-frame clones here, not all; method: immunoSEQ multiplex PCR. The sample consists of 2 million or so clones, about 95% of them appearing once. This sample is drawn from a study of shared clonotypes between healthy human individuals. The length of the CDR3 is 15 residues. V was shortened by 2 bases and J by 0 bases, with 6 bases between the two germline ends. The germline CDR1 and CDR2 sequences are SGDLS and YYNGEE. Naive CD8 cells lacked CD45RO, underwent positive selection for CCR7 and left out terminally differentiated effector memory CD45RA+ cells. Study results and limitations: Genetic and exposure-history diversity was limited by the small donor number.

Specimen: naive CD8+ T cells sorted from blood. The sequence was obtained from a man aged 18 to 30 in good health. The chain links TRBV9 to TRBJ1-6; D possibly corresponds to TRBD1 (5 bases). In DNA form, the CDR3 reads TGTGCCAGCAGCGTCGGGGGCTCCTATAATTCACCCCTCCACTTT. This sequence encodes CASSVGGSYNSPLHF.